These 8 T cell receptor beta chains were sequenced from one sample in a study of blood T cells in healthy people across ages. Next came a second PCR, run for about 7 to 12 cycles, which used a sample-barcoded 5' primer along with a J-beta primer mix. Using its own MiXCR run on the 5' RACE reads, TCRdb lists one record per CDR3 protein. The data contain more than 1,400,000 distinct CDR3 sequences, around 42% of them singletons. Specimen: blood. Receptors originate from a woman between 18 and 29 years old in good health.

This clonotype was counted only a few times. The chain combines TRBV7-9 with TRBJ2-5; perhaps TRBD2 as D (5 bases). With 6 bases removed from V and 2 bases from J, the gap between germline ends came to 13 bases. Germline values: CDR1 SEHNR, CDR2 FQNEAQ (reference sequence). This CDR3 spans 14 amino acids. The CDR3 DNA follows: TGTGCCAGCAGTTTCAATACGGGACAAGAGACCCAGTACTTC. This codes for CASSFNTGQETQYF.

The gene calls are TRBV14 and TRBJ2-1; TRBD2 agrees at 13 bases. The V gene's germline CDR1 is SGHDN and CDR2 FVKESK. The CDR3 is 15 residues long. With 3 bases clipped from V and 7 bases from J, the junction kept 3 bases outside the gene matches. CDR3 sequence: CASSQATSGGNEQFF. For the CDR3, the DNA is TGTGCCAGCAGCCAGGCGACTAGCGGGGGGAATGAGCAGTTCTTC.

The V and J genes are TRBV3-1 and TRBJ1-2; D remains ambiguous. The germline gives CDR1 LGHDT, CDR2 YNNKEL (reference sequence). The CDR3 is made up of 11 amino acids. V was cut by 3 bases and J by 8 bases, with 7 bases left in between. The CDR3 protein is CASSHPRGYTF. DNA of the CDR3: TGTGCCAGCAGCCACCCTCGGGGCTACACCTTC.

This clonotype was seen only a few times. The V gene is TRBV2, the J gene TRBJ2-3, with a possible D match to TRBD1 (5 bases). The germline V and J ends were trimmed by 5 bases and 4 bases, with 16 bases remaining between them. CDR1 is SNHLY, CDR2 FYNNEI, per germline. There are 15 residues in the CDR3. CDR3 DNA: TGTGCCAGCAGTCTCCCCCAGGGTGAGGCAGATACGCAGTATTTT. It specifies CASSLPQGEADTQYF.

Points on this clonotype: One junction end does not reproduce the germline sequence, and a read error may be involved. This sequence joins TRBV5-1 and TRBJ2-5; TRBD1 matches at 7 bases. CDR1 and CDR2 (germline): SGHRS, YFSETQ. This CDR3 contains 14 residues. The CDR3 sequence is CDSSSGTAQETQYF. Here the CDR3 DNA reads TGCGACAGCAGCTCCGGGACAGCCCAAGAGACCCAGTACTTC.

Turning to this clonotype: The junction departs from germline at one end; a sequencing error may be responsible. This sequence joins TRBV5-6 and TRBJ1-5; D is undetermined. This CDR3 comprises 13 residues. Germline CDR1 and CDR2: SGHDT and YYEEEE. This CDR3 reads CAGSLAGMQPQHF. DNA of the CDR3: TGTGCCGGCAGCTTGGCCGGGATGCAGCCCCAGCATTTT. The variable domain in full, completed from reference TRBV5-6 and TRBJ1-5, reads DAGVTQSPTHLIKTRGQQVTLRCSPKSGHDTVSWYQQALGQGPQFIFQYYEEEERQRGNFPDRFSGHQFPNYSSELNVNALLLGDSALYLCAGSLAGMQPQHFGDGTRLSIL.

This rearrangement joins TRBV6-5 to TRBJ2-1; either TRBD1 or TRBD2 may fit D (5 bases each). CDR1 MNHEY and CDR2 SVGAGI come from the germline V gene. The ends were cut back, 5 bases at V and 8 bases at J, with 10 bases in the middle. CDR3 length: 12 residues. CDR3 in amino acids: CASSGTRDEQFF. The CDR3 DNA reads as TGTGCCAGCAGTGGGACGCGCGATGAGCAGTTCTTC.

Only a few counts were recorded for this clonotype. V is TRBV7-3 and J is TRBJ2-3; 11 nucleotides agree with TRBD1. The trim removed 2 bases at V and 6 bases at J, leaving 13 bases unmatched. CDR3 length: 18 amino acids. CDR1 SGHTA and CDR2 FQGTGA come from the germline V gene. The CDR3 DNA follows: TGTGCCAGCAGCTTAGATCCGCGGGACAGGGGGTATGGGGATACGCAGTATTTT. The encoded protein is CASSLDPRDRGYGDTQYF.